The TCR beta chain under discussion was sequenced for a study of post-analysis software for immune sequencing data. Study outcomes and limitations: TRBV5-6, TRBV5-1 and TRBV20-1 were among roughly five TRBV segments more frequent in patients than controls.

Remarks on this clonotype: Antigen specificity is unknown.

Trimming cost V 2 bases and J 2 bases, with 15 bases left between them. The germline CDR1 and CDR2 sequences are SGHVS and FQNEAQ. The CDR3 consists of 16 residues. cDNA libraries of TCR beta carried unique molecular identifiers. Each CDR3 protein is one row after TCRdb ran MiXCR on the PCR reads. The top ten clones hold 5% to 6% of a sample with roughly 540,000 distinct CDR3 sequences, under 40% of them seen once. The V gene is TRBV7-8, the J gene TRBJ2-5; D unclear. The clonotype was recovered from a girl aged 2-17 years with multiple sclerosis. Sequences were obtained from blood. CDR3 in DNA: TGTGCCAGCAGCTTACGTCGGTTACCCCCACAAGAGACCCAGTACTTC. The encoded protein is CASSLRRLPPQETQYF.